The clone carrying this TCR beta chain showed up many times. This entry comes from a study of early T cells in non-severe SARS-CoV-2 infection. TCRdb passed the 5' RACE reads through MiXCR, listing each CDR3 protein once. The table includes under 50,000 distinct CDR3 sequences, around 4% detected once. This CDR3 region has 14 residues. Per germline, CDR1 SEHNR and CDR2 FQNEAQ (reference sequence). Trimming shortened V by 3 bases and J by 6 bases, and 12 bases separated the two germline ends. The source material was whole blood. This sequence was found in an adult who was a healthcare worker with PCR-confirmed SARS-CoV-2 infection or an uninfected control (not recorded which). The gene calls are TRBV7-9 and TRBJ2-1; D is undetermined. The CDR3 loop is CASSLRRQSNEQFF. The CDR3 DNA sequence: TGTGCCAGCAGCTTGCGTAGGCAATCCAATGAGCAGTTCTTC.